This T cell receptor beta chain was sequenced for a study of T cell changes during pregnancy in multiple sclerosis. Assay used: immunoSEQ multiplex PCR; TCRdb lists only in-frame clones, some missing. The sample shows tens of thousands of clones, roughly nine tenths of them seen only once. Source: CD4+ T cells from peripheral blood mononuclear cells, taken after pregnancy. This receptor was taken from a female donor in good health, enrolled as a control in a pregnancy study.

The CDR3 DNA sequence: TGTGCCAGCAAACAGGGTGTGGTAGGCACTGAAGCTTTCTTT. Translated: CASKQGVVGTEAFF. The chain uses TRBV6-6 and TRBJ1-1; tentative D call: TRBD1 (6 bases). The CDR3 sequence is 14 residues long. Trimming removed 7 bases at V and 4 bases at J, with 16 bases between. CDR1 MNHNY and CDR2 SVGAGI come from the germline V gene (reference sequence).